The present entry profiles one TCR beta chain with its context. The data stem from a study of radiotherapy plus CTLA-4 blockade in lung cancer. Looking at the study overall: Overall, about 19% of patients showed an objective response, while 31% attained disease control.

Assay used: immunoSEQ multiplex PCR; TCRdb lists only in-frame clones, some missing. Of about 110,000 clones listed, approximately 80% were seen once; the top ten hold 2.5% to 3.5%. Trimming removed 5 bases from V and 2 bases from J, with 10 bases in between. Germline values: CDR1 SGHAT, CDR2 FQNNGV. The CDR3 spans 13 residues. The sequence was collected from a human donor with non-small cell lung cancer that progressed on radiotherapy plus ipilimumab. Some clones in this sample may be carry-over from other donors' samples. This chain uses TRBV11-2 with TRBJ2-7, with D possibly called TRBD1 or TRBD2 (5 bases each). Sequences were derived from peripheral blood, sampled from a patient treated with radiotherapy plus ipilimumab. CDR3 coding DNA: TGTGCCAGCAGCATCGGGACGGCCTACGAGCAGTACTTC. As protein: CASSIGTAYEQYF.